Following are 15 T cell receptor beta chains from one sample sequenced in a study of a mutant IDH1 vaccine in newly diagnosed glioma. Antigens for these TCRs are unknown. Time point here: week 35, safety follow-up. Topical imiquimod was applied with each vaccine dose, which held 300 ug of mutant IDH1 20-mer peptide. Sequencing used immunoSEQ multiplex PCR; TCRdb keeps in-frame clones, though not all of them. This sample carries tens of thousands of clones, 80% to 85% of them seen once, and the ten largest clones take 4.7%. Sequencing used PBMCs, obtained from a glioma patient whose treatment included an IDH1 peptide vaccine. Receptors originate from a woman aged 40 to 55 with glioma. Some clones in this sample may be carry-over from other donors' samples.

The J gene is TRBJ2-5, the V gene TRBV5-6, with 11 bases matching TRBD2. The J segment lost 1 base and the V segment lost 4 bases, leaving 3 bases of the junction unmatched. The CDR3 totals 15 residues. Per the germline V gene, CDR1 is SGHDT and CDR2 is YYEEEE. Written as DNA, the CDR3 is TGTGCCAGCAGCCGTCTAGCGGGGGGCCAAGAGACCCAGTACTTC. This translates into CASSRLAGGQETQYF.

The V and J genes are TRBV10-3 and TRBJ1-2; D is unresolved. This CDR3 has 12 residues. Germline-derived CDR1 and CDR2 are ENHRY and SYGVKD. Trimming removed 4 bases at V and 9 bases at J, with 12 bases between. DNA of the CDR3: TGTGCCATCAGTGCCGCGCAAGATAGCTACACCTTC. Encoded protein: CAISAAQDSYTF.

J is TRBJ2-7 and V is TRBV19; possible D gene TRBD2, 6 bases. The CDR3 loop spans 13 amino acids. Trimming took 7 bases from V and 5 from J, leaving 15 bases between them. Germline CDR1 reads LNHDA; CDR2 reads SQIVND (reference sequence). CDR3 sequence (DNA): TGTGCCAGTACCAATCCCGGCGGGAACGAGCAGTACTTC. It is translated as CASTNPGGNEQYF.

The V call is TRBV4-3, the J call TRBJ2-3; tentative D call: TRBD1 (5 bases). V lost 1 base and J lost 6, with 5 bases in between. Germline CDR1 reads LGHNA; CDR2 reads YSLEER. The CDR3 length is 12 residues. DNA for the CDR3: TGCGCCAGCAGCCAAGGGGGCGATACGCAGTATTTT. This codes for CASSQGGDTQYF.

The V call is TRBV7-2, the J call TRBJ1-2; 7 nucleotides agree with TRBD1. Germline assignment: CDR1 SGHTA and CDR2 FQGNSA. J was trimmed by 6 bases and V by 5 bases; bases with no gene match: 6. The CDR3 is 13 amino acids. CDR3 region: CASSQDREDGYTF. CDR3 in DNA: TGTGCCAGCAGCCAAGACAGGGAAGATGGCTACACCTTC.

The chain recombines TRBV13 with TRBJ2-5; possible D gene TRBD1, 6 bases. The V gene lost 5 bases and the J gene lost 5 bases, with 18 bases spanning the gap. This CDR3 region has 15 residues. Germline V lookup: CDR1 PRHDT, CDR2 FYEKMQ (reference sequence). CDR3 nucleotide sequence: TGTGCCAGCAGCCCGTCCGAGGGGGTGGGCGAGACCCAGTACTTC. This sequence encodes CASSPSEGVGETQYF.

This chain uses TRBV5-5 with TRBJ2-5; no clear D. CDR1 SGHKS and CDR2 YYEKEE come from the germline V gene (reference sequence). V lost 0 bases and J lost 4, with 10 bases in between. This CDR3 has 14 residues. The CDR3, as DNA: TGTGCCAGCAGCTTGGACGGGCCCCCAGAGACCCAGTACTTC. Translation: CASSLDGPPETQYF.

V usage is TRBV6-5 and J usage is TRBJ2-7; 11 bases align to TRBD1. This CDR3 has 15 amino acids. Trimming removed 5 bases from V and 5 bases from J; junction bases left unmatched: 8. Germline V gene lookup returns CDR1 MNHEY and CDR2 SVGAGI. The CDR3 DNA reads as TGTGCCAGCAGTGGCAGTGGACAGGGGGCCCACGAGCAGTACTTC. Amino acid sequence: CASSGSGQGAHEQYF.

Comment on this clone: The junction departs from germline at one end; a sequencing error may be responsible. Other DNA sequences in the sample encode the same CDR3. The chain is built from TRBV30 and TRBJ2-4; D gene unclear. This CDR3 spans 13 amino acids. Germline V gene data show CDR1 as GTSNPN and CDR2 as SVGIG (reference sequence). CDR3 DNA: TGTGCCTGGAGTAACGGATACTATAACATTCAGTACTTT. It codes for CAWSNGYYNIQYF.

This clone was seen only a few times. The V gene is TRBV6-5, the J gene TRBJ2-7; D is unclear. CDR3 size: 12 residues. Germline V CDR1 and CDR2: MNHEY, SVGAGI. The V gene lost 6 bases and the J gene lost 2 bases, with 8 bases spanning the gap. The CDR3 spells CASSLDPYEQYF. The CDR3, as DNA: TGTGCCAGCAGCCTCGACCCCTACGAGCAGTACTTC.

The V call is TRBV6-5, the J call TRBJ2-7, with TRBD2 matching over 10 bases. After removal of 4 bases from V and 9 bases from J, the junction contained 6 bases not matched to a gene. Per the germline V gene, CDR1 is MNHEY and CDR2 is SVGAGI. The CDR3 has 13 residues. DNA of the CDR3: TGTGCCAGCAGTTGGGCTAGCGGGAGAGCGCAGTACTTC. Protein product: CASSWASGRAQYF.

This clone was found once. The rearrangement uses TRBV29-1 and TRBJ2-1; weak D call: TRBD2 (5 bases). The CDR3 runs 14 residues. The V gene lost 1 base and the J gene lost 9 bases, with 16 bases spanning the gap. Per the germline V gene, CDR1 is SQVTM and CDR2 is ANQGSEA. In nucleotides, the CDR3 is TGCAGCGTTGAAGCGGACTTACCCCTGAGTGAGCAGTTCTTC. It codes for CSVEADLPLSEQFF.

This clone has a single count. This chain uses TRBV2 with TRBJ2-1; D remains ambiguous. The V gene lost 7 bases and the J gene lost 3 bases, with 13 bases spanning the gap. This CDR3 spans 14 amino acids. The germline CDR1 and CDR2 sequences are SNHLY and FYNNEI. The CDR3 bases are TGTGCCAGCAAACAGTGGCAGGACTACAATGAGCAGTTCTTC. Translated: CASKQWQDYNEQFF.

As for this clone: Germline is not matched at one junction end, which may reflect a read error. J is TRBJ2-5 and V is TRBV7-7; D not certain. Germline V gene data show CDR1 as SSHAT and CDR2 as FNYEAQ (reference sequence). The CDR3 is 14 residues long. CDR3 coding DNA: TGTGCTAGCAGCTTAACTTTTCAAATCGGCCTCCAGTACTTC. Protein: CASSLTFQIGLQYF. Full variable domain (missing parts from reference TRBV7-7 and TRBJ2-5): GAGVSQSPRYKVTKRGQDVTLRCDPISSHATLYWYQQALGQGPEFLTYFNYEAQPDKSGLPSDRFSAERPEGSISTLTIQRTEQRDSAMYRCASSLTFQIGLQYFGPGTRLLVL.

This clone has just one count. The chain joins TRBV7-2 to TRBJ1-4; D is possibly TRBD1 (6 bases). Germline lookup yields CDR1 SGHTA and CDR2 FQGNSA. Between the trimmed V and J ends, which lost 2 bases and 8 bases, there was a span of 15 bases. The CDR3 is 15 amino acids. CDR3 coding DNA: TGTGCCAGCAGCTTATTACGGGGGGCTTTAGAAAAACTGTTTTTT. Translated, it gives CASSLLRGALEKLFF.